A single sample gave rise to the 18 T cell receptor beta chains below, sequenced in a study of shared T cell receptors in the human thymus. Method: immunoSEQ multiplex PCR; TCRdb's copy keeps in-frame clones and lacks some. The sample holds some 640,000 clones, about 87% seen once. Separately, the same data were catalogued under a study of human thymus T cells.

The sample comprised thymocytes. The origin of the receptors is a boy younger than two with a congenital heart defect.

The gene calls are TRBV4-1 and TRBJ2-2, with 7 bases matching TRBD2. The junction had 14 bases not matched to a gene; V was cut back by 5 bases and J by 2 bases. The CDR3 length is 18 residues. Germline V gene sequence: CDR1 MGHRA, CDR2 YSYEKL. CDR3 region: CASSFPRVGRTNTGELFF. Written as DNA, the CDR3 is TGCGCCAGCAGCTTCCCCAGGGTCGGGAGGACAAACACCGGGGAGCTGTTTTTT.

The genes are TRBV4-3 and TRBJ2-2; D remains ambiguous. Germline V gene data show CDR1 as LGHNA and CDR2 as YSLEER. Trimming cost V 2 bases and J 4 bases, with 14 bases left between them. This CDR3 is 16 amino acids long. The CDR3 DNA is TGCGCCAGCAGCCAAAATCCTAGAGGTCGCACCGGGGAGCTGTTTTTT. Protein product: CASSQNPRGRTGELFF.

The chain combines TRBV6-1 with TRBJ2-2; 8 bases map to TRBD2. The V gene's germline CDR1 is MNHNS and CDR2 SASEGT. The ends lost 4 bases at V and 3 bases at J; junction bases unmatched: 7. The CDR3 runs 16 residues. The CDR3 region has the DNA TGTGCCAGCAGTGTCTCATCTAGCGGGTACACCGGGGAGCTGTTTTTT. Translation gives CASSVSSSGYTGELFF.

V and J are TRBV6-5 and TRBJ2-1, with D perhaps TRBD1 (6 bases). The CDR3 runs to 13 residues. With 2 bases removed from V and 9 bases from J, the gap between germline ends came to 11 bases. Germline V gene data show CDR1 as MNHEY and CDR2 as SVGAGI. DNA of the CDR3: TGTGCCAGCAGTTACGCAGGGGACGGTGAGCAGTTCTTC. Its protein is CASSYAGDGEQFF.

J is TRBJ2-3 and V is TRBV9, with TRBD2 identical over 14 bases. The CDR3 runs to 16 residues. The germline V gene has CDR1 SGDLS and CDR2 YYNGEE. With 3 bases clipped from V and 8 bases from J, the junction kept 8 bases outside the gene matches. CDR3 in DNA: TGTGCCAGCAGCGGGGGGACTAGCGGGGGAACGAGTACGCAGTATTTT. Protein sequence: CASSGGTSGGTSTQYF.

The chain is built from TRBV11-2 and TRBJ1-5; TRBD1 is a possible D gene (6 bases). CDR1 is SGHAT, CDR2 FQNNGV, per germline. Trimming removed 3 bases at V and 3 bases at J, with 12 bases between. The CDR3 contains 15 residues. This chain's CDR3 is CASSLGAFNNQPQHF. CDR3 coding DNA: TGTGCCAGCAGCTTGGGGGCATTTAACAATCAGCCCCAGCATTTT.

The chain combines TRBV19 with TRBJ2-7, with 12 nucleotides matching TRBD2. V trimming: 5 bases; J trimming: 5 bases; junction bases outside the gene matches: 7. Germline V CDR1 and CDR2: LNHDA, SQIVND (reference sequence). The CDR3 runs 15 residues. CDR3 in amino acids: CASSRLAGDGDEQYF. Written as DNA, the CDR3 is TGTGCCAGTAGTCGACTAGCGGGAGACGGAGACGAGCAGTACTTC.

This sequence joins TRBV19 and TRBJ1-2; tentative D call: TRBD1 (5 bases). V shed 5 bases and J shed 2 bases, with 12 bases lying between them. The CDR3 totals 14 residues. Per the germline V gene, CDR1 is LNHDA and CDR2 is SQIVND (reference sequence). The CDR3 DNA reads as TGTGCCAGTAGTCTCTCTTCAGGGAACTATGGCTACACCTTC. Translating it yields CASSLSSGNYGYTF.

V usage is TRBV30 and J usage is TRBJ1-5, with 8 bases identical to TRBD1. The ends lost 4 bases at V and 2 bases at J; junction bases unmatched: 4. Per the germline V gene, CDR1 is GTSNPN and CDR2 is SVGIG (reference sequence). The CDR3 has 14 residues. The CDR3 region has the DNA TGTGCCTGGACTAAGACAGGGGGCAATCAGCCCCAGCATTTT. Protein sequence: CAWTKTGGNQPQHF.

The CDR3 loop reads CATSREHRADGYTF. CDR3 bases: TGTGCCACCAGCAGAGAGCACAGGGCGGATGGCTACACCTTC. J is TRBJ1-2 and V is TRBV15; TRBD1 is a possible D gene (6 bases). V was cut by 0 bases and J by 6 bases, with 11 bases left in between. CDR1 LNHNV and CDR2 YYDKDF come from the germline V gene (reference sequence). The CDR3 is 14 residues long.

The chain employs TRBV27 and TRBJ1-2; weak D call: TRBD1 (5 bases). Germline lookup yields CDR1 MNHEY and CDR2 SMNVEV (reference sequence). The CDR3 runs 14 residues. Deletions cut 0 bases from V and 4 bases from J, with 9 bases between. CDR3: CASSLSARVYGYTF. DNA for the CDR3: TGTGCCAGCAGTTTATCGGCCAGGGTCTATGGCTACACCTTC.

This chain uses TRBV29-1 with TRBJ2-1; TRBD2 agrees at 8 bases. After removal of 4 bases from V and 0 bases from J, the junction contained 5 bases not matched to a gene. This CDR3 has 15 residues. The germline CDR1 and CDR2 sequences are SQVTM and ANQGSEA. In DNA, the CDR3 is TGCAGCGTTGTGAGCGGGAGTCCCTCCTACAATGAGCAGTTCTTC. Translating gives CSVVSGSPSYNEQFF.

The rearrangement joins TRBV4-3 to TRBJ1-1, with D unresolved. This CDR3 contains 14 residues. V was clipped by 1 base and J by 0 bases, with 6 bases between them. CDR1 is LGHNA, CDR2 YSLEER, per germline. The CDR3 protein is CASSQATMNTEAFF. The CDR3 nucleotides read TGCGCCAGCAGCCAAGCGACAATGAACACTGAAGCTTTCTTT.

The chain couples TRBV7-9 to TRBJ2-1, with 10 nucleotides matching TRBD2. The CDR3 has 17 residues. Trimming cost V 4 bases and J 2 bases; bases outside gene matches: 8. CDR1 is SEHNR, CDR2 FQNEAQ, per germline (reference sequence). In DNA, the CDR3 is TGTGCCAGCAGCTGGGACCCGGGACTAGCGACCTACAATGAGCAGTTCTTC. As protein: CASSWDPGLATYNEQFF.

This chain connects TRBV28 to TRBJ2-7; 10 nucleotides match TRBD2. This CDR3 spans 14 amino acids. The germline gives CDR1 MDHEN, CDR2 SYDVKM. The trim removed 8 bases at V and 7 bases at J, leaving 11 bases unmatched. The CDR3 sequence is CASGGLAGVEEQYF. Written as DNA, the CDR3 is TGTGCCAGCGGCGGGCTAGCGGGAGTCGAAGAGCAGTACTTC.

The V and J genes are TRBV5-1 and TRBJ1-2; the D gene is possibly TRBD1 (6 bases). This CDR3 region has 16 residues. CDR1 and CDR2 from the germline V gene are SGHRS and YFSETQ. Between the trimmed V and J ends, which lost 1 base and 6 bases, there was a span of 19 bases. The CDR3 protein is CASSLLVGGRFDGYTF. The CDR3 DNA follows: TGCGCCAGCAGCTTGTTAGTGGGGGGGCGATTCGATGGCTACACCTTC.

The chain has TRBV28 and TRBJ2-7; the match to TRBD2 covers 15 bases. Germline trimming cut 2 bases from V and 6 bases from J; bases unmatched to any gene: 11. CDR3 length: 18 amino acids. Germline loops: CDR1 MDHEN, CDR2 SYDVKM. The CDR3 DNA is TGTGCCAGCAGTTTAAAGGTTAGGGGACTAGCGGGGGGAGGCGAGCAGTACTTC. This sequence encodes CASSLKVRGLAGGGEQYF. The whole variable domain, filled in from reference TRBV28 and TRBJ2-7, reads DVKVTQSSRYLVKRTGEKVFLECVQDMDHENMFWYRQDPGLGLRLIYFSYDVKMKEKGDIPEGYSVSREKKERFSLILESASTNQTSMYLCASSLKVRGLAGGGEQYFGPGTRLTVT.

This chain links TRBV14 with TRBJ2-1; D is undetermined. Germline V gene lookup returns CDR1 SGHDN and CDR2 FVKESK. Trimming removed 3 bases at V and 0 bases at J, with 9 bases between. The CDR3 length is 15 residues. The CDR3 here is CASSHDFPSYNEQFF. CDR3 in DNA: TGTGCCAGCAGCCATGACTTCCCCTCCTACAATGAGCAGTTCTTC.